These 18 T cell receptor beta chains were sequenced from one sample in a study of vaccination effects on CD4 cells after COVID-19. Profiled with immunoSEQ multiplex PCR; TCRdb holds only in-frame clones, not every one. The sample consists of about 27,000 clones, approximately 70% of them appearing once. Within the ViraFEST assay, antigen-specific CD4+ T cells underwent expansion with viral peptide pools prior to sequencing. Culture proceeded for 9 to 11 days, and CD4+ T cells were then isolated. The healthy vaccine recipients, who had no prior SARS-CoV-2 infection, showed negative nucleocapsid antibodies. No antigen has been assigned to these receptors. The sequences come from CD4+ T cells from PBMCs cultured with HCoV-NL63 spike peptides, collected before COVID-19 vaccination. These receptors came from a human donor who received a COVID-19 vaccine.

Sample share makes this clone medium-sized (0.01 to 0.1%). The CDR3 DNA reads as TGTGCCAGCAGCCCCAGACCGGGACAGGGGAACACCGGGGAGCTGTTTTTT. Translating gives CASSPRPGQGNTGELFF. The chain has TRBV5-8 and TRBJ2-2; 9 bases match TRBD1. Looked up from germline, CDR1 is SGHTS and CDR2 is YDEGEE. Trimming cost V 4 bases and J 1 base; bases outside gene matches: 8. The CDR3 length is 17 residues.

The rearrangement links TRBV5-5 to TRBJ2-6, with D unresolved. CDR1 and CDR2 from the germline V gene are SGHKS and YYEKEE (reference sequence). V lost 4 bases and J lost 0, with 8 bases in between. The CDR3 is made up of 15 amino acids. The DNA for the CDR3 is TGTGCCAGCAGCCTACGTGTCTCTGGGGCCAACGTCCTGACTTTC. Translated, it gives CASSLRVSGANVLTF.

This chain uses TRBV7-2 with TRBJ2-3; D is perhaps TRBD1 or TRBD2 (6 bases each). Trimming stripped 7 bases from V and 2 bases from J, with 13 bases between. Germline V gene sequence: CDR1 SGHTA, CDR2 FQGNSA. The CDR3 sequence is 14 residues long. CDR3 bases: TGTGCCAGCACCCGTTGGGGGGCCACAGATACGCAGTATTTT. Its translation is CASTRWGATDTQYF.

This chain connects TRBV10-3 to TRBJ1-1, with D unresolved. The CDR3 spans 15 residues. Trimming removed 5 bases at V and 3 bases at J, with 16 bases between. The germline V gene has CDR1 ENHRY and CDR2 SYGVKD. The CDR3 reads CAISTAARFDTEAFF. The CDR3 DNA reads as TGTGCCATCAGTACCGCCGCGCGATTTGACACTGAAGCTTTCTTT.

V is TRBV9 and J is TRBJ2-2; 8 bases line up with TRBD2. The CDR3 runs 13 residues. Per germline, CDR1 SGDLS and CDR2 YYNGEE. V shed 7 bases, J shed 1 base, and the junction held 0 bases outside the gene matches. Here the CDR3 reads CASRGGNTGELFF. CDR3 in DNA: TGTGCCAGCCGGGGGGGGAACACCGGGGAGCTGTTTTTT.

The chain couples TRBV7-2 to TRBJ2-2; no definite D call. V lost 4 bases and J lost 7, with 7 bases in between. The germline V gene has CDR1 SGHTA and CDR2 FQGNSA. The CDR3 runs 12 residues. The CDR3 loop is CASSSEVGELFF. The CDR3 region has the DNA TGTGCCAGCAGCTCAGAGGTCGGGGAGCTGTTTTTT.

V usage is TRBV5-6 and J usage is TRBJ1-2; unclear D gene. Looked up from germline, CDR1 is SGHDT and CDR2 is YYEEEE. The ends were cut back, 4 bases at V and 4 bases at J, with 17 bases in the middle. CDR3 length: 15 amino acids. The DNA for the CDR3 is TGTGCCAGCAGCCTCGGTGTAGCCCTTGGCTATGGCTACACCTTC. It yields the protein CASSLGVALGYGYTF.

The chain links TRBV12-3 or TRBV12-4 to TRBJ2-5; TRBD1 is a possible D gene (6 bases). V was pared by 6 bases and J by 9 bases, with 17 bases between. CDR3 length: 13 amino acids. The CDR3 nucleotides read TGTGCCAGCAGGGGGGCTCATCCAGGGTCCCAGTACTTC. Translating gives CASRGAHPGSQYF.

The chain is built from TRBV7-2 and TRBJ1-2; D is undetermined. The germline CDR1 and CDR2 sequences are SGHTA and FQGNSA. This CDR3 has 16 amino acids. V gave up 5 bases and J gave up 3 bases, with 19 bases separating them. As DNA, the CDR3 is TGTGCCAGCAGCCCGCCCGGGGTTCGAAGGGACTATGGCTACACCTTC. Protein: CASSPPGVRRDYGYTF.

The chain employs TRBV5-1 and TRBJ2-3; 11 bases align to TRBD1. J was trimmed by 6 bases and V by 3 bases; bases with no gene match: 3. Germline-derived CDR1 and CDR2 are SGHRS and YFSETQ. This CDR3 is built from 14 residues. Here the CDR3 reads CASSWTGGMDTQYF. As DNA, the CDR3 is TGCGCCAGCAGCTGGACAGGGGGCATGGATACGCAGTATTTT.

This clone has just a few counts. V is TRBV2 and J is TRBJ1-4; D not resolved. Between the trimmed V and J ends, which lost 11 bases and 4 bases, there was a span of 5 bases. The CDR3 is made up of 10 amino acids. Germline V CDR1 and CDR2: SNHLY, FYNNEI. The CDR3: CASFNEKLFF. For the CDR3, the DNA is TGTGCCTCTTTTAATGAAAAACTGTTTTTT.

The chain joins TRBV28 to TRBJ2-5; TRBD1 agrees at 9 bases. Germline V gene sequence: CDR1 MDHEN, CDR2 SYDVKM. The V segment lost 5 bases and the J segment 5 bases; nucleotides outside the gene matches: 9. The CDR3 runs to 15 residues. The CDR3 spells CASSPKGQGTETQYF. CDR3 DNA: TGTGCCAGCAGTCCAAAGGGACAGGGTACGGAGACCCAGTACTTC. The variable domain in full, with the rest retrieved from reference TRBV28 and TRBJ2-5, is DVKVTQSSRYLVKRTGEKVFLECVQDMDHENMFWYRQDPGLGLRLIYFSYDVKMKEKGDIPEGYSVSREKKERFSLILESASTNQTSMYLCASSPKGQGTETQYFGPGTRLLVL.

The rearrangement links TRBV18 to TRBJ1-2, with TRBD1 as a possible D gene (6 bases). Germline V CDR1 and CDR2: KGHSH, LQKENI. The CDR3 is 16 residues long. Trimming left V 1 base short and J 4 bases short, with 16 bases between. CDR3 sequence (DNA): TGTGCCAGCTCACCACAGTCGGACAGCCGATTCTATGGCTACACCTTC. It yields the protein CASSPQSDSRFYGYTF.

V and J are TRBV19 and TRBJ2-3; D may be TRBD1 (6 bases). This CDR3 contains 17 residues. Germline V gives CDR1 LNHDA, CDR2 SQIVND (reference sequence). The V and J ends lost 1 base and 0 bases respectively, with 14 bases between them. The CDR3 is CASSIGRAGTSTDTQYF. DNA for the CDR3: TGTGCCAGTAGTATAGGACGGGCCGGGACAAGCACAGATACGCAGTATTTT.

The chain carries TRBV19 and TRBJ2-7, with 8 bases matching TRBD2. The V and J ends lost 5 bases and 2 bases, in that order; junction bases with no gene match: 5. The germline V gene encodes CDR1 LNHDA and CDR2 SQIVND (reference sequence). This CDR3 has 14 residues. CDR3 amino acids: CASSSGTRTYEQYF. The CDR3 DNA is TGTGCCAGTAGTTCCGGGACTAGGACCTACGAGCAGTACTTC.

This sequence joins TRBV29-1 and TRBJ1-1, with TRBD1 matching over 7 bases. CDR1 is SQVTM, CDR2 ANQGSEA, per germline. The J segment lost 1 base and the V segment lost 7 bases, leaving 9 bases of the junction unmatched. The CDR3 sequence is 14 residues long. CDR3 residues: CSAHRQGPNTEAFF. The CDR3 coding sequence is TGCAGCGCACACCGACAGGGACCGAACACTGAAGCTTTCTTT.

V gene TRBV28 combines with J gene TRBJ1-2, with 7 positions matching TRBD1. V lost 4 bases, J lost 8 bases, and 13 bases stayed unmatched. This CDR3 has 15 residues. Germline V lookup: CDR1 MDHEN, CDR2 SYDVKM. The CDR3 DNA reads as TGTGCCAGCAGTTCACACCTCAGACAGGGACGCGGCTACACCTTC. Its protein product is CASSSHLRQGRGYTF.

This clone was detected a few times. This rearrangement joins TRBV14 to TRBJ1-2; D call uncertain. Germline assignment: CDR1 SGHDN and CDR2 FVKESK. The CDR3 consists of 13 residues. The V end was cut by 4 bases, the J end by 5 bases, with 11 bases between. This CDR3 reads CASSPARPYGYTF. DNA of the CDR3: TGTGCCAGCAGCCCCGCGCGCCCGTATGGCTACACCTTC.